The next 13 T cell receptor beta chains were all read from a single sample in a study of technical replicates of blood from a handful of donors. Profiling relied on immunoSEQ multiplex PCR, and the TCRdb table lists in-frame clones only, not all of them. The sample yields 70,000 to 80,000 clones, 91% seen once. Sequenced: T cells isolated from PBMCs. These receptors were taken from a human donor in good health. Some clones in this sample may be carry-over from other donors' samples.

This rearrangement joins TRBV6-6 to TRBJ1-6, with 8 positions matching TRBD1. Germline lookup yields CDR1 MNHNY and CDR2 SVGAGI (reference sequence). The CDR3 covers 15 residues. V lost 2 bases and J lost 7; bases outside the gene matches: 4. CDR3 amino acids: CASSYADRENSPLHF. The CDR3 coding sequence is TGTGCCAGCAGTTACGCGGACAGGGAAAATTCACCCCTCCACTTT.

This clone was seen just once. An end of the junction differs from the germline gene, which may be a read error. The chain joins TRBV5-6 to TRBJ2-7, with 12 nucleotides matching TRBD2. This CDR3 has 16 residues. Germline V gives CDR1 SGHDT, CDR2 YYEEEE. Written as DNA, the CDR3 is TGTGCCAGCAGCCCGGGACTAGCGGGCCCGATATACGGGCAGTACTTC. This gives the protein CASSPGLAGPIYGQYF.

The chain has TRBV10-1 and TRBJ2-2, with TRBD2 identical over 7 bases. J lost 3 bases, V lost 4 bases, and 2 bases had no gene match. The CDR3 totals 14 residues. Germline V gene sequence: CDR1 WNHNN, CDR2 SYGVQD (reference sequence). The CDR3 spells CASSVLADTGELFF. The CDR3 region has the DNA TGCGCCAGCAGTGTGCTAGCGGACACCGGGGAGCTGTTTTTT.

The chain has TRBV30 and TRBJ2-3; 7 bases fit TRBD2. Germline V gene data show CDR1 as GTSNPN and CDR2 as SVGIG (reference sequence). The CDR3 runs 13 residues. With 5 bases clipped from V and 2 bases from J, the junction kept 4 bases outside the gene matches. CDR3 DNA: TGTGCCTGGGAGCGGGGTTTCACAGATACGCAGTATTTT. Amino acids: CAWERGFTDTQYF.

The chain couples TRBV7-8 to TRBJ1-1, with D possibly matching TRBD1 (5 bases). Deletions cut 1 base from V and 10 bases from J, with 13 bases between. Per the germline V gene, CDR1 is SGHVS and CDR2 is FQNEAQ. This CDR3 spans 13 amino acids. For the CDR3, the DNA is TGTGCCAGCAGCTTAGAAACGGGGGGAGGAGCTTTCTTT. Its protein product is CASSLETGGGAFF.

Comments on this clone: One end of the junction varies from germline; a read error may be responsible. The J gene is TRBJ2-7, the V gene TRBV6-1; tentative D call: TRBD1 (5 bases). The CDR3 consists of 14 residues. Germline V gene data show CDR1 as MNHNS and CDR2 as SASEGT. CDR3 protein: CASREDRFSYEQYF. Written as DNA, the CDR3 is TGTGCCAGCAGGGAAGACAGATTCTCCTACGAGCAGTACTTC.

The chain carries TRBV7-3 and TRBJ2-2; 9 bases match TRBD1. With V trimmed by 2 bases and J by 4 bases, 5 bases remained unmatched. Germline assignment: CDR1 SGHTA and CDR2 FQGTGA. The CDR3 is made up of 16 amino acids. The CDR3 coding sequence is TGTGCCAGCAGCTTAGGCGGGACAGGGTCCACCGGGGAGCTGTTTTTT. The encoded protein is CASSLGGTGSTGELFF.

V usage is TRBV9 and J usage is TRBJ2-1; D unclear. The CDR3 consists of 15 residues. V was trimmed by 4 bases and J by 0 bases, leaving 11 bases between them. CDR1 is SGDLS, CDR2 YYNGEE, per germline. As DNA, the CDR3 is TGTGCCAGCAGCCAGACTGCTACCTCCTACAATGAGCAGTTCTTC. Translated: CASSQTATSYNEQFF.

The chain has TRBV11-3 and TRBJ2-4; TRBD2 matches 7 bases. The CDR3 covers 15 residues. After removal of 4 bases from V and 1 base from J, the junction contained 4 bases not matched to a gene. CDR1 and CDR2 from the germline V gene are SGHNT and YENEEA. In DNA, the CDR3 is TGTGCCAGCAGCTCGTTAGCGGGTGCCAAAAACATTCAGTACTTC. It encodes CASSSLAGAKNIQYF.

CDR3 DNA: TGTGCCAGCTCACAAGAACAGGGAAATCAGCCCCAGCATTTT. Its translation: CASSQEQGNQPQHF. The rearrangement joins TRBV18 to TRBJ1-5, with TRBD1 as a possible D gene (6 bases). Germline V gene lookup returns CDR1 KGHSH and CDR2 LQKENI. Trimming removed 4 bases from V and 4 bases from J, with 11 bases in between. CDR3 size: 14 residues.

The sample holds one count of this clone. In DNA form, the CDR3 reads TGTGCCAGCAGCCGGACCATTTACAGGAAAGAGACCCAGTACTTC. Encoded protein: CASSRTIYRKETQYF. The chain combines TRBV28 with TRBJ2-5; tentatively, D is TRBD1 (5 bases). The CDR3 totals 15 residues. Germline CDR1 MDHEN, CDR2 SYDVKM. The V gene lost 6 bases and the J gene lost 3 bases, with 17 bases spanning the gap.

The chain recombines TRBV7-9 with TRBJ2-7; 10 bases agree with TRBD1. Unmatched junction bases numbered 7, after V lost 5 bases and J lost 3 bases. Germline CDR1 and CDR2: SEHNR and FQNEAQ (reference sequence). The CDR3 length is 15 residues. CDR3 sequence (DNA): TGTGCCAGCAGCCTCGACCGGGACAGGGGCTACGAGCAGTACTTC. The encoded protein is CASSLDRDRGYEQYF. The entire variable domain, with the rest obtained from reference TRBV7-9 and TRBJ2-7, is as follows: DTGVSQNPRHKITKRGQNVTFRCDPISEHNRLYWYRQTLGQGPEFLTYFQNEAQLEKSRLLSDRFSAERPKGSFSTLEIQRTEQGDSAMYLCASSLDRDRGYEQYFGPGTRLTVT.

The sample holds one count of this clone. CDR3 nucleotides: TGTGCCAGCAGCTCACAGGGGCCCGCCGAGCAGTACTTC. It yields the protein CASSSQGPAEQYF. The chain carries TRBV5-8 and TRBJ2-7, with TRBD1 matching over 7 bases. The trim removed 3 bases at V and 6 bases at J, leaving 6 bases unmatched. The CDR3 covers 13 residues. Per the germline V gene, CDR1 is SGHTS and CDR2 is YDEGEE. Filled out from reference TRBV5-8 and TRBJ2-7, the complete variable domain reads EAGVTQSPTHLIKTRGQQATLRCSPISGHTSVYWYQQALGLGLQFLLWYDEGEERNRGNFPPRFSGRQFPNYSSELNVNALELEDSALYLCASSSQGPAEQYFGPGTRLTVT.